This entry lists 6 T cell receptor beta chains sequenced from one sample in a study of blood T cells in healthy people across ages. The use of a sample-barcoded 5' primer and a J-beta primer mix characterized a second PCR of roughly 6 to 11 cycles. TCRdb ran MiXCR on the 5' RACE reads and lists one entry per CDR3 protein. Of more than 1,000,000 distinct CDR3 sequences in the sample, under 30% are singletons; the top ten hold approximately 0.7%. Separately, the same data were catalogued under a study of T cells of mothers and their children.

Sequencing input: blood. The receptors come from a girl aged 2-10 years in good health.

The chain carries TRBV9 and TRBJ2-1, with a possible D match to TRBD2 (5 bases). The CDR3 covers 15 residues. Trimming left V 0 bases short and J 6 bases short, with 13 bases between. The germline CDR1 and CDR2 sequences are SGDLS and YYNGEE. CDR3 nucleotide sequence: TGTGCCAGCAGCGTAGACACCCTAGGGAGCAATGAGCAGTTCTTC. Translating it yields CASSVDTLGSNEQFF.

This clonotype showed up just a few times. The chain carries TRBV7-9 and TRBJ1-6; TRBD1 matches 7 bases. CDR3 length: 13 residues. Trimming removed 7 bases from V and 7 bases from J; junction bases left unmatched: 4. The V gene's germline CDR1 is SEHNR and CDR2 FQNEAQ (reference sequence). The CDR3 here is CASKGAENSPLHF. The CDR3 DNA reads TGTGCCAGCAAGGGGGCTGAAAATTCACCCCTCCACTTT.

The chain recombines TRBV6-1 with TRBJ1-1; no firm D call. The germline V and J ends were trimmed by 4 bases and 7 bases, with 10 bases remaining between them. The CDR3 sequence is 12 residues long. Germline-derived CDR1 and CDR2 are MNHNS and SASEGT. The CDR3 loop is CASSVWGNEAFF. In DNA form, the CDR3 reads TGTGCCAGCAGTGTTTGGGGTAATGAAGCTTTCTTT.

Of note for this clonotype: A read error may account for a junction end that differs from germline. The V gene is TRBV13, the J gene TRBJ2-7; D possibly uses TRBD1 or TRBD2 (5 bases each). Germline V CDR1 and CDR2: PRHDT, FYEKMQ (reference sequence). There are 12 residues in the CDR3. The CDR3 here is CASSIGTAVGIF. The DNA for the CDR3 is TGTGCCAGCAGCATCGGGACCGCGGTCGGAATCTTC.

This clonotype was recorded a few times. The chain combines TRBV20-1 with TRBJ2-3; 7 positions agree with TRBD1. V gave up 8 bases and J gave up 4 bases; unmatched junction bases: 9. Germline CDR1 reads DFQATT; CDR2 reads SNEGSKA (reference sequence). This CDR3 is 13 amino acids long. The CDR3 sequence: CSNAGGLSDTQYF. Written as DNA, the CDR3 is TGCAGTAACGCAGGGGGATTGTCAGATACGCAGTATTTT.

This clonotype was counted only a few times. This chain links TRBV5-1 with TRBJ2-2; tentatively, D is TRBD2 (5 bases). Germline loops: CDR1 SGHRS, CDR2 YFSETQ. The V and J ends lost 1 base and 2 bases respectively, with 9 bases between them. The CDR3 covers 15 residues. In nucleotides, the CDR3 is TGCGCCAGCAGCTTGTGGGCGGGTAACACCGGGGAGCTGTTTTTT. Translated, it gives CASSLWAGNTGELFF. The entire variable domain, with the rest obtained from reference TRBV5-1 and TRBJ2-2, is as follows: KAGVTQTPRYLIKTRGQQVTLSCSPISGHRSVSWYQQTPGQGLQFLFEYFSETQRNKGNFPGRFSGRQFSNSRSEMNVSTLELGDSALYLCASSLWAGNTGELFFGEGSRLTVL.